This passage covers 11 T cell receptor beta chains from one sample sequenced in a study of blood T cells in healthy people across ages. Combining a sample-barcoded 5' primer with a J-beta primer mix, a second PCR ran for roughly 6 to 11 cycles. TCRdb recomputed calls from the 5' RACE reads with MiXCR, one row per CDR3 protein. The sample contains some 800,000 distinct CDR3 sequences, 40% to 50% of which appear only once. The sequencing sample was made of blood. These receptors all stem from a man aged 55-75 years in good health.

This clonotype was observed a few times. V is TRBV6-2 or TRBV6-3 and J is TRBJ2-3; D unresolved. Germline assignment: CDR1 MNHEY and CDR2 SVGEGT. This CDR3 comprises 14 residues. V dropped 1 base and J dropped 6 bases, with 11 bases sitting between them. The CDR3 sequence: CASSYFGSRDTQYF. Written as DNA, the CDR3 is TGTGCCAGCAGTTACTTCGGCTCTAGGGATACGCAGTATTTT.

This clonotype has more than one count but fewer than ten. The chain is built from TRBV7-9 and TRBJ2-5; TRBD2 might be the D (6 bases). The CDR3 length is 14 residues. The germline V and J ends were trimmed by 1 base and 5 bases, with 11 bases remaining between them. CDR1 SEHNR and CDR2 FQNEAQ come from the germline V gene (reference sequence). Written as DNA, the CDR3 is TGTGCCAGCAGCTTAGGGGGTCGGGAGGAGACCCAGTACTTC. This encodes CASSLGGREETQYF. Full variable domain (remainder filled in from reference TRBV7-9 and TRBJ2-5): DTGVSQNPRHKITKRGQNVTFRCDPISEHNRLYWYRQTLGQGPEFLTYFQNEAQLEKSRLLSDRFSAERPKGSFSTLEIQRTEQGDSAMYLCASSLGGREETQYFGPGTRLLVL.

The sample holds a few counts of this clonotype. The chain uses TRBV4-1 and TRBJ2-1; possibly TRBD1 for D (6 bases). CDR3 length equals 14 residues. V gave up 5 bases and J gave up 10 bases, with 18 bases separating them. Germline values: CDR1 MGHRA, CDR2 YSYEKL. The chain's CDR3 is CASSYGQGFEEQFF. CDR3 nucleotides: TGCGCCAGCAGCTACGGGCAGGGGTTTGAGGAGCAGTTCTTC.

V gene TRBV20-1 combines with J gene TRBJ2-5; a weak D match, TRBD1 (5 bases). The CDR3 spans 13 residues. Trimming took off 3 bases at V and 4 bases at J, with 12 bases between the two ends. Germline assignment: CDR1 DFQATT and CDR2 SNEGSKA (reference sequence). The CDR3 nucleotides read TGCAGTGCTAGCAGGGTTGCTGGAGAGACCCAGTACTTC. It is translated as CSASRVAGETQYF.

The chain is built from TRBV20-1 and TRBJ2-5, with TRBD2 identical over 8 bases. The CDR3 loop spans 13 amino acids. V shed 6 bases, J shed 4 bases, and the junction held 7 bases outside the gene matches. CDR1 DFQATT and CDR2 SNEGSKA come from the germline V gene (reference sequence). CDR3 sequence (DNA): TGCAGTGCCCGCGGCCGGGGGGGAGAGACCCAGTACTTC. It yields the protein CSARGRGGETQYF.

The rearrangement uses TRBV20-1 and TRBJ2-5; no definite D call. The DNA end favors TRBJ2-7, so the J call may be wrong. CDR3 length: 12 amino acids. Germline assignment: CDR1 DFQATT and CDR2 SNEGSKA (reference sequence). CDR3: CSARVPPGEQYF. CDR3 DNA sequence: TGCAGTGCTAGAGTCCCTCCGGGCGAGCAGTACTTC.

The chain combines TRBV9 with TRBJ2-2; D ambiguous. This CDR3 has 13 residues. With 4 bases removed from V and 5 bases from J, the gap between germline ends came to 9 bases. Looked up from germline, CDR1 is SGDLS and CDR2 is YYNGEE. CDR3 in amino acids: CASSPRGTGELFF. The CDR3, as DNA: TGTGCCAGCAGCCCCCGAGGAACCGGGGAGCTGTTTTTT.

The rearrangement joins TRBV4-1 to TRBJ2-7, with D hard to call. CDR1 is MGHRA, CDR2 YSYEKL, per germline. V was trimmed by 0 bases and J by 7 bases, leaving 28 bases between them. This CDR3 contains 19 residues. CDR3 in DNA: TGCGCCAGCAGCCAAGATCCTCCCCCCGGGCGGAACTCCTACAATGAGCAGTACTTC. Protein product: CASSQDPPPGRNSYNEQYF.

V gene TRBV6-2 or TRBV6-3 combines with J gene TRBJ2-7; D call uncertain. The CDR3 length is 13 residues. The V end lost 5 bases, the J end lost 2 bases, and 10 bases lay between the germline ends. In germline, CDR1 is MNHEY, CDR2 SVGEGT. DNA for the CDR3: TGTGCCAGCAGTAGATTCCGCGCCTACGAGCAGTACTTC. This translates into CASSRFRAYEQYF.

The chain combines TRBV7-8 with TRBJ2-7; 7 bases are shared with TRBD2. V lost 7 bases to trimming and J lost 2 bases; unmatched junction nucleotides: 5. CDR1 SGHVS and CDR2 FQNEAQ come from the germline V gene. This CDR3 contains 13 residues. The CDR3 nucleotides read TGTGCCAGCAACGCGCGGGGGACCTACGAGCAGTACTTC. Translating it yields CASNARGTYEQYF.

CDR3 protein: CASSSGEGTTNYEQFF. CDR3 nucleotide sequence: TGTGCCAGCAGTTCTGGGGAGGGGACCACCAACTACGAGCAGTTCTTC. This rearrangement joins TRBV27 to TRBJ2-1, with 7 positions matching TRBD2. The CDR3 contains 16 residues. Germline V gene data show CDR1 as MNHEY and CDR2 as SMNVEV (reference sequence). Losses at the gene ends were 4 bases for V and 10 bases for J; bases not matched to a gene: 16.